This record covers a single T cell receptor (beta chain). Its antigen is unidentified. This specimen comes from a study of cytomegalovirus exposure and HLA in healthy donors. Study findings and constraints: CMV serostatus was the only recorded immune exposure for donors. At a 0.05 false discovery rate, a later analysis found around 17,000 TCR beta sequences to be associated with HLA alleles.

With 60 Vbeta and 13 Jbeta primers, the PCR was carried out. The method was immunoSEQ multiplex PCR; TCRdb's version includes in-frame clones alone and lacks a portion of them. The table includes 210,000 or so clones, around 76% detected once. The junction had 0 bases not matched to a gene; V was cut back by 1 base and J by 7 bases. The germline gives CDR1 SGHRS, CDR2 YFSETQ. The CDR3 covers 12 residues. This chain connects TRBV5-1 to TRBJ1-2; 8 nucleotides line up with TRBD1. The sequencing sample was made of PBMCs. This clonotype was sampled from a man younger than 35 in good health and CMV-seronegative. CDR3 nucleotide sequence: TGCGCCAGCAGCTTGACAGGGGGTGGCTACACCTTC. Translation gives CASSLTGGGYTF.